Below are 16 T cell receptor beta chains sequenced from a single sample in a study of CD8 T cells in ankylosing spondylitis. Using its own MiXCR run on the 5' RACE reads, TCRdb lists one record per CDR3 protein. Among approximately 110,000 distinct CDR3 sequences listed, approximately 25% were seen once. Specimen: synovial fluid, either unsorted or a sorted T cell fraction (not recorded which). These receptors all come from a male donor with ankylosing spondylitis.

The CDR3 region has the DNA TGTGCCTGGACCCACCGGACTAGCGGGAGAACAGAGCAGTTCTTC. This codes for CAWTHRTSGRTEQFF. This sequence joins TRBV30 and TRBJ2-1; 13 positions agree with TRBD2. V trimming: 4 bases; J trimming: 10 bases; junction bases outside the gene matches: 10. CDR1 is GTSNPN, CDR2 SVGIG, per germline (reference sequence). The CDR3 is 15 residues long.

The rearrangement joins TRBV11-1 to TRBJ2-2; D gene uncertain. V gave up 2 bases and J gave up 7 bases, with 14 bases separating them. CDR3 length: 15 amino acids. Germline V gene sequence: CDR1 SGHAT, CDR2 FQDESV (reference sequence). DNA for the CDR3: TGTGCCAGCAGCTTATATGCGGCGTGGGACGGGGAGCTGTTTTTT. Amino acid sequence: CASSLYAAWDGELFF.

This rearrangement joins TRBV20-1 to TRBJ2-3; TRBD2 agrees at 11 bases. V shed 6 bases, J shed 1 base, and the junction held 3 bases outside the gene matches. The CDR3 runs to 14 residues. Germline loops: CDR1 DFQATT, CDR2 SNEGSKA (reference sequence). CDR3 in amino acids: CSAEGLAGTDTQYF. CDR3 in DNA: TGCAGTGCGGAGGGACTAGCGGGCACAGATACGCAGTATTTT.

There are many counts of this clonotype. The V gene is TRBV10-1, the J gene TRBJ2-1; 10 bases are a match to TRBD2. CDR1 and CDR2 from the germline V gene are WNHNN and SYGVQD (reference sequence). The CDR3 has 13 residues. Germline trimming cut 8 bases from V and 7 bases from J; bases unmatched to any gene: 5. The CDR3 is CASRSSGGNEQFF. The CDR3 DNA sequence: TGCGCCAGCCGTTCTAGCGGGGGAAATGAGCAGTTCTTC.

This clonotype was seen ten or more times. CDR3 amino acids: CSALSAAGWGSNTGELFF. The CDR3 DNA reads as TGCAGTGCTCTCTCGGCCGCAGGGTGGGGTTCGAACACCGGGGAGCTGTTTTTT. V and J are TRBV20-1 and TRBJ2-2, with D possibly TRBD1 on 5 matching bases. V lost 5 bases, J lost 0 bases, and 22 bases lay in between. The CDR3 extends over 18 amino acids. Germline assignment: CDR1 DFQATT and CDR2 SNEGSKA (reference sequence).

Within the sample, this clonotype is medium-sized. V usage is TRBV3-1 and J usage is TRBJ2-3; 13 positions agree with TRBD2. CDR3 length equals 13 residues. Trimming took 6 bases from V and 7 from J; bases not matched to a gene: 1. CDR1 is LGHDT, CDR2 YNNKEL, per germline (reference sequence). CDR3 in amino acids: CASRGLAGHTQYF. The CDR3 DNA reads as TGTGCCAGCAGGGGACTAGCGGGACATACGCAGTATTTT.

This clonotype was counted a few times. The chain is built from TRBV5-1 and TRBJ1-1; 7 nucleotides agree with TRBD1. Germline V gene sequence: CDR1 SGHRS, CDR2 YFSETQ. The CDR3 has 15 residues. With V trimmed by 6 bases and J by 6 bases, 14 bases remained unmatched. The CDR3 bases are TGCGCCAGCACCGCTTTCCTGCAGGGGGAGGCTGAAGCTTTCTTT. Protein sequence: CASTAFLQGEAEAFF.

The chain uses TRBV7-9 and TRBJ2-7, with D tentatively TRBD2 (5 bases). The germline V gene encodes CDR1 SEHNR and CDR2 FQNEAQ (reference sequence). V was clipped by 5 bases and J by 2 bases, with 10 bases between them. This CDR3 region has 13 residues. The CDR3 here is CASSQASPYEQYF. In DNA, the CDR3 is TGTGCCAGCAGCCAAGCTAGCCCCTACGAGCAGTACTTC.

In its sample, this clonotype was seen a few times. The rearrangement links TRBV24-1 to TRBJ2-3, with 10 bases identical to TRBD1. Germline CDR1 reads KGHDR; CDR2 reads SFDVKD. This CDR3 comprises 14 residues. Losses at the gene ends were 6 bases for V and 7 bases for J; bases not matched to a gene: 6. The CDR3 DNA is TGTGCCACCAGTAGAGACAGGGGGCTAAATACGCAGTATTTT. Its protein product is CATSRDRGLNTQYF.

This clonotype is judged medium-sized (0.01 to 0.1%). The rearrangement joins TRBV5-1 to TRBJ2-3, with 9 bases lining up with TRBD1. The CDR3 has 15 amino acids. Germline V gene lookup returns CDR1 SGHRS and CDR2 YFSETQ. The trim removed 4 bases at V and 3 bases at J, leaving 6 bases unmatched. Here the CDR3 reads CASSEFGQGTDTQYF. CDR3 bases: TGCGCCAGCAGCGAGTTTGGACAGGGGACAGATACGCAGTATTTT.

In this sample, this clonotype turned up a few times. The V call is TRBV29-1, the J call TRBJ1-1; TRBD1 might be the D (5 bases). Germline CDR1 is SQVTM and CDR2 is ANQGSEA. The CDR3 contains 15 residues. The V and J ends lost 1 base and 4 bases respectively, with 16 bases between them. The CDR3 loop reads CSVEGGRGGGTEAFF. In DNA form, the CDR3 reads TGCAGCGTTGAAGGGGGAAGGGGTGGAGGCACTGAAGCTTTCTTT.

The chain carries TRBV24-1 and TRBJ2-2; D unclear. The CDR3 consists of 14 residues. Germline V gene lookup returns CDR1 KGHDR and CDR2 SFDVKD. Trimming pared 5 bases from V and 1 base from J, leaving 7 bases between. The CDR3 coding sequence is TGTGCCACCAGTGCCCACAGGAACACCGGGGAGCTGTTTTTT. Translation: CATSAHRNTGELFF.

The V call is TRBV4-2, the J call TRBJ1-2, with D hard to call. The CDR3 has 15 amino acids. Trimming removed 1 base from V and 1 base from J, with 10 bases in between. Germline V gene sequence: CDR1 LGHNA, CDR2 YNFKEQ. This CDR3 is CASSQVGHGNYGYTF. The CDR3 DNA reads TGTGCCAGCAGCCAAGTTGGGCACGGTAACTATGGCTACACCTTC.

This clonotype was recorded at least ten times. This sequence joins TRBV7-9 and TRBJ2-1, with 9 nucleotides matching TRBD2. Trimming cost V 5 bases and J 8 bases; bases outside gene matches: 4. CDR1 and CDR2 (germline): SEHNR, FQNEAQ (reference sequence). This CDR3 region has 13 residues. This CDR3 reads CASSRGTSHEQFF. DNA for the CDR3: TGTGCCAGCAGCCGCGGGACTAGCCATGAGCAGTTCTTC.

This sequence joins TRBV6-5 and TRBJ1-1; tentatively, D is TRBD1 (5 bases). The CDR3 spans 15 residues. V was trimmed by 4 bases and J by 0 bases, leaving 12 bases between them. Germline V CDR1 and CDR2: MNHEY, SVGAGI. The CDR3 DNA reads TGTGCCAGCAGTTCCCAGGGCAGCATGAACACTGAAGCTTTCTTT. Translation: CASSSQGSMNTEAFF.

The chain joins TRBV6-1 to TRBJ1-4; the D gene is possibly TRBD1 (6 bases). The CDR3 has 17 residues. CDR1 and CDR2 from the germline V gene are MNHNS and SASEGT. V dropped 5 bases and J dropped 6 bases, with 22 bases sitting between them. This chain's CDR3 is CASSPGPARGADEKLFF. The CDR3 DNA is TGTGCCAGCAGTCCTGGGCCCGCCAGGGGCGCGGATGAAAAACTGTTTTTT.